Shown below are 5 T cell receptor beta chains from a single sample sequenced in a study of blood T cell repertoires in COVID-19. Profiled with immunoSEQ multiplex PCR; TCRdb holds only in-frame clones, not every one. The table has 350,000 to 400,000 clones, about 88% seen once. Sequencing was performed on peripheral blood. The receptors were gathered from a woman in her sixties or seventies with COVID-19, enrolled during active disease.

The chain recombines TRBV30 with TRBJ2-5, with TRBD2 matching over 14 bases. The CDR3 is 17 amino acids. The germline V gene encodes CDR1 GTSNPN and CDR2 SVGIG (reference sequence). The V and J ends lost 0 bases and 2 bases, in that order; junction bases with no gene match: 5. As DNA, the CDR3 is TGTGCCTGGAGTGTATCCCGGACTAGCGGGGGGCAAGAGACCCAGTACTTC. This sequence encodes CAWSVSRTSGGQETQYF.

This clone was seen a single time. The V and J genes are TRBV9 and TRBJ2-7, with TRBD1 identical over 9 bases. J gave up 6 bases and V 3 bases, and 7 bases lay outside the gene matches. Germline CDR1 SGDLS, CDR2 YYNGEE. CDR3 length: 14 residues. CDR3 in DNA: TGTGCCAGCAGCGAGGACAGGGGCGCGGTCGAGCAGTACTTC. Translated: CASSEDRGAVEQYF.

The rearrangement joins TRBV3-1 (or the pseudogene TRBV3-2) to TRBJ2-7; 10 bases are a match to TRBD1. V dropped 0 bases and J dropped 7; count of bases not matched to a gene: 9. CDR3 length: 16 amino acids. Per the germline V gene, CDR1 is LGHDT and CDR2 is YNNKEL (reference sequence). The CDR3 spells CASSQDLGTGAQEQYF. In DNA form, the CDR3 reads TGTGCCAGCAGCCAAGATCTAGGGACAGGGGCGCAAGAGCAGTACTTC.

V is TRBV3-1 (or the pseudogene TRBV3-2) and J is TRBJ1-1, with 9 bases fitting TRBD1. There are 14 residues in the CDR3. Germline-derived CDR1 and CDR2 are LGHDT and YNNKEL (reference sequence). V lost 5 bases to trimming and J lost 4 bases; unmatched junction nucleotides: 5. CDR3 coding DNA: TGTGCCAGCAGCGGCGGACAGGGGAGCACTGAAGCTTTCTTT. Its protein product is CASSGGQGSTEAFF.

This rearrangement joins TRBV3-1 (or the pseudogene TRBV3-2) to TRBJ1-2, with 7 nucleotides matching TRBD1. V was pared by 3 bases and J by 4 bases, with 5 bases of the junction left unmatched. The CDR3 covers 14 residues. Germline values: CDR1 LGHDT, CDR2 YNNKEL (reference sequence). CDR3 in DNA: TGTGCCAGCAGCCACGAGGGGGCGAGCTATGGCTACACCTTC. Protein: CASSHEGASYGYTF.